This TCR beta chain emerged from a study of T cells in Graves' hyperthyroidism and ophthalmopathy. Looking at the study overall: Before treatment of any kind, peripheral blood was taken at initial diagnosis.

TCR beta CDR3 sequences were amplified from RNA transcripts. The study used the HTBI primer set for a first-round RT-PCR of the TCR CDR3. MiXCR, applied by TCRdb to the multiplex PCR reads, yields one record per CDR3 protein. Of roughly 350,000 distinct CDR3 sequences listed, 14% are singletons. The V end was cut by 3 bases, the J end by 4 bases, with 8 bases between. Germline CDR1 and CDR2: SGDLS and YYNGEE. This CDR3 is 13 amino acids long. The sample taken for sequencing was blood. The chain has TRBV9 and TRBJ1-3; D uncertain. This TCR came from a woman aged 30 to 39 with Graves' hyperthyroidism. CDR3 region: CASSDFDGNTIYF. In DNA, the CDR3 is TGTGCCAGCAGCGACTTTGACGGAAACACCATATATTTT. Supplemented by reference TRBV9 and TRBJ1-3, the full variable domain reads DSGVTQTPKHLITATGQRVTLRCSPRSGDLSVYWYQQSLDQGLQFLIQYYNGEERAKGNILERFSAQQFPDLHSELNLSSLELGDSALYFCASSDFDGNTIYFGEGSWLTVV.